This passage covers 22 T cell receptor beta chains from one sample sequenced in a study of cytomegalovirus exposure and HLA in healthy donors. PCR amplification relied on 60 Vbeta primers (plus 13 Jbeta primers). Measured with immunoSEQ multiplex PCR; TCRdb has only the in-frame clones, and not every one. The table shows 110,000 to 150,000 clones, with more than 70% occurring only once. Material: PBMCs. These receptors came from a man aged 40-49 years in good health and CMV-seronegative.

This clone has just a few counts. This sequence joins TRBV6-6 and TRBJ1-2, with a tentative D call TRBD1 (6 bases). The CDR3 totals 15 residues. V shed 5 bases and J shed 2 bases, with 15 bases lying between them. Germline V gene data show CDR1 as MNHNY and CDR2 as SVGAGI (reference sequence). The CDR3 DNA reads as TGTGCCAGCAGTGCCGGGACACCTGCCAACTATGGCTACACCTTC. Encoded protein: CASSAGTPANYGYTF.

The chain carries TRBV7-2 and TRBJ2-3, with D perhaps TRBD2 (5 bases). The CDR3 covers 15 residues. V was cut by 5 bases and J by 6 bases, with 18 bases left in between. Germline assignment: CDR1 SGHTA and CDR2 FQGNSA. The CDR3 sequence: CASSERANPGDTQYF. CDR3 in DNA: TGTGCCAGCAGCGAGAGGGCCAACCCTGGCGATACGCAGTATTTT. The whole variable domain, remainder taken from reference TRBV7-2 and TRBJ2-3, is GAGVSQSPSNKVTEKGKDVELRCDPISGHTALYWYRQSLGQGLEFLIYFQGNSAPDKSGLPSDRFSAERTGGSVSTLTIQRTQQEDSAVYLCASSERANPGDTQYFGPGTRLTVL.

The V gene is TRBV7-2, the J gene TRBJ2-3, with D tentatively TRBD2 (6 bases). CDR3 length equals 15 residues. Trimming stripped 5 bases from V and 0 bases from J, with 12 bases between. Germline CDR1 and CDR2: SGHTA and FQGNSA. The CDR3 nucleotides are TGTACCAGCAGCCTTGCGGGACTGAGCACAGATACGCAGTATTTT. It is translated as CTSSLAGLSTDTQYF.

J is TRBJ1-2 and V is TRBV6-5, with a weak D call TRBD1 (6 bases). The CDR3 sequence is 14 residues long. Trimming took off 4 bases at V and 8 bases at J, with 17 bases between the two ends. Germline V gene sequence: CDR1 MNHEY, CDR2 SVGAGI. The DNA of the CDR3 is TGTGCCAGCAGTTCCCCGGACAGCCGCGGAGGCTACACCTTC. Its protein is CASSSPDSRGGYTF.

This CDR3 is CASSMGRGRRTEAFF. DNA of the CDR3: TGTGCCAGTAGTATGGGTAGGGGTAGGCGAACTGAAGCTTTCTTT. J is TRBJ1-1 and V is TRBV19; possible D gene TRBD1, 5 bases. This CDR3 spans 15 amino acids. With 3 bases removed from V and 5 bases from J, the gap between germline ends came to 16 bases. The germline V gene encodes CDR1 LNHDA and CDR2 SQIVND (reference sequence).

The chain combines TRBV11-3 with TRBJ2-5; D might be TRBD2 (7 bases). Germline V gives CDR1 SGHNT, CDR2 YENEEA. The CDR3 length is 14 residues. The germline V and J ends were trimmed by 5 bases and 5 bases, with 15 bases remaining between them. CDR3 amino acids: CASSPRGGGETQYF. The DNA for the CDR3 is TGTGCCAGCAGCCCTAGGGGGGGTGGCGAGACCCAGTACTTC.

V and J are TRBV7-3 and TRBJ2-1, with 9 bases fitting TRBD1. The CDR3 spans 15 residues. Germline lookup yields CDR1 SGHTA and CDR2 FQGTGA. V gave up 5 bases and J gave up 9 bases; unmatched junction bases: 11. DNA of the CDR3: TGTGCCAGCAGCGACCGGGACAGGGACAACCCTGAGCAGTTCTTC. Its protein product is CASSDRDRDNPEQFF.

This clone was observed once. The chain employs TRBV28 and TRBJ2-2; D might be TRBD1 (6 bases). V was clipped by 9 bases and J by 1 base, with 12 bases between them. The CDR3 length is 14 residues. Per the germline V gene, CDR1 is MDHEN and CDR2 is SYDVKM. The CDR3 DNA is TGTGCCAGTACTCCGGGACAGAACACCGGGGAGCTGTTTTTT. It codes for CASTPGQNTGELFF.

V is TRBV19 and J is TRBJ1-1; weak D call: TRBD1 (5 bases). The CDR3 consists of 15 residues. Germline CDR1 is LNHDA and CDR2 is SQIVND (reference sequence). V was pared by 6 bases and J by 1 base, with 15 bases between. The CDR3 nucleotides are TGTGCCAGTAGCCTACTACTCCAGGGGAACACTGAAGCTTTCTTT. Translating gives CASSLLLQGNTEAFF.

V gene TRBV5-4 combines with J gene TRBJ2-5; 9 bases fit TRBD2. The CDR3 spans 15 residues. V lost 4 bases, J lost 1 base, and 5 bases stayed unmatched. CDR1 is SGHNT, CDR2 YYREEE, per germline (reference sequence). The CDR3 DNA sequence: TGTGCCAGCAGCCAACGGCGGGGGGGCCAAGAGACCCAGTACTTC. It specifies CASSQRRGGQETQYF.

This clone showed up just a few times. The gene calls are TRBV6-5 and TRBJ1-1; D might be TRBD1 (5 bases). The CDR3 contains 15 residues. Looked up from germline, CDR1 is MNHEY and CDR2 is SVGAGI. Trimming shortened V by 7 bases and J by 4 bases, and 19 bases separated the two germline ends. CDR3 nucleotide sequence: TGTGCCAGCACCCCCGGGGGAGGTGGTAGCACTGAAGCTTTCTTT. As protein: CASTPGGGGSTEAFF.

On this clone itself: Other nucleotide sequences from this sample produce the same CDR3. The CDR3: CASSLGQGRNTEAFF. The CDR3 DNA follows: TGTGCCAGCAGCTTGGGACAGGGTCGGAACACTGAAGCTTTCTTT. The V and J genes are TRBV6-1 and TRBJ1-1; TRBD1 matches 9 bases. Germline values: CDR1 MNHNS, CDR2 SASEGT. The V segment lost 6 bases and the J segment 1 base; nucleotides outside the gene matches: 6. The CDR3 is made up of 15 amino acids.

This rearrangement joins TRBV10-2 to TRBJ1-1; weak D call: TRBD1 (5 bases). The CDR3 has 16 amino acids. In germline, CDR1 is WSHSY, CDR2 SAAADI. V was pared by 6 bases and J by 0 bases, with 17 bases between. The CDR3 reads CASRDYRWGMNTEAFF. Here the CDR3 DNA reads TGCGCCAGCAGGGACTACAGGTGGGGGATGAACACTGAAGCTTTCTTT.

The genes are TRBV14 and TRBJ1-2, with 10 nucleotides matching TRBD1. This CDR3 has 16 residues. The V and J ends lost 0 bases and 4 bases, in that order; junction bases with no gene match: 5. Germline assignment: CDR1 SGHDN and CDR2 FVKESK. The CDR3 spells CASSQERRQGAYGYTF. The CDR3 DNA is TGTGCCAGCAGCCAAGAAAGGCGACAGGGGGCCTATGGCTACACCTTC. The whole variable domain, filled in from reference TRBV14 and TRBJ1-2, reads EAGVTQFPSHSVIEKGQTVTLRCDPISGHDNLYWYRRVMGKEIKFLLHFVKESKQDESGMPNNRFLAERTGGTYSTLKVQPAELEDSGVYFCASSQERRQGAYGYTFGSGTRLTVV.

This clone occurred once. The V and J genes are TRBV7-7 and TRBJ2-7, with TRBD2 as a possible D gene (5 bases). This CDR3 comprises 15 residues. V was shortened by 0 bases and J by 2 bases, with 11 bases between the two germline ends. Per germline, CDR1 SSHAT and CDR2 FNYEAQ (reference sequence). CDR3 sequence: CASSLARGSPYEQYF. The CDR3 DNA is TGTGCCAGCAGCTTAGCGCGAGGGAGCCCCTACGAGCAGTACTTC. The full variable domain, rest sourced from reference TRBV7-7 and TRBJ2-7, is GAGVSQSPRYKVTKRGQDVTLRCDPISSHATLYWYQQALGQGPEFLTYFNYEAQPDKSGLPSDRFSAERPEGSISTLTIQRTEQRDSAMYRCASSLARGSPYEQYFGPGTRLTVT.

The chain uses TRBV9 and TRBJ2-3; 8 positions match TRBD1. V trimming: 6 bases; J trimming: 3 bases; junction bases outside the gene matches: 6. Germline lookup yields CDR1 SGDLS and CDR2 YYNGEE. There are 14 residues in the CDR3. The CDR3 DNA is TGTGCCAGCACCCGGACAGGGCGGACAGATACGCAGTATTTT. It encodes CASTRTGRTDTQYF. Full variable domain (outside the CDR3, taken from reference TRBV9 and TRBJ2-3): DSGVTQTPKHLITATGQRVTLRCSPRSGDLSVYWYQQSLDQGLQFLIQYYNGEERAKGNILERFSAQQFPDLHSELNLSSLELGDSALYFCASTRTGRTDTQYFGPGTRLTVL.

The chain joins TRBV6-6 to TRBJ2-1, with 9 positions matching TRBD2. V lost 6 bases and J lost 4; bases outside the gene matches: 7. The CDR3 runs to 15 residues. Germline CDR1 and CDR2: MNHNY and SVGAGI (reference sequence). CDR3 bases: TGTGCCAGCAGGTCCGCCGCGGGGGGGTACAATGAGCAGTTCTTC. Protein sequence: CASRSAAGGYNEQFF.

The chain is built from TRBV11-2 and TRBJ2-1, with a weak D call TRBD2 (7 bases). V was clipped by 6 bases and J by 6 bases, with 21 bases between them. CDR1 SGHAT and CDR2 FQNNGV come from the germline V gene. This CDR3 has 16 residues. The CDR3 loop is CASRPMRGQLFNEQFF. CDR3 nucleotides: TGTGCCAGCAGGCCAATGCGGGGGCAATTGTTCAATGAGCAGTTCTTC.

The V and J genes are TRBV10-3 and TRBJ2-7; 7 bases agree with TRBD1. V shed 10 bases, J shed 7 bases, and the junction held 10 bases outside the gene matches. Looked up from germline, CDR1 is ENHRY and CDR2 is SYGVKD. This CDR3 contains 12 residues. CDR3 in amino acids: CATETGSSEQYF. The CDR3 DNA follows: TGTGCCACGGAGACAGGGTCGAGTGAGCAGTACTTC.

With regard to this clone: An end of the junction differs from the germline gene, which may be a read error. The chain carries TRBV6-1 and TRBJ2-1; 9 positions match TRBD1. This CDR3 spans 18 amino acids. Germline V CDR1 and CDR2: MNHNS, SASEGT. The CDR3 region is CASSVTLHRDREYSEQFF. The CDR3 bases are TGTGCCAGCAGTGTAACTCTACACCGGGACAGGGAGTACAGTGAGCAGTTCTTC.

The rearrangement uses TRBV7-9 and TRBJ1-2; D might be TRBD1 (5 bases). CDR1 and CDR2 from the germline V gene are SEHNR and FQNEAQ (reference sequence). V shed 1 base and J shed 8 bases, with 11 bases lying between them. This CDR3 is 13 amino acids long. CDR3 sequence reads: CASSLGGAGGYTF. For the CDR3, the DNA is TGTGCCAGCAGCTTAGGGGGCGCGGGGGGCTACACCTTC.

The rearrangement uses TRBV1 and TRBJ1-1. TRBV1 is a documented pseudogene. This CDR3 spans 14 amino acids. The CDR3 loop reads CTSRRVGGAKGAFF. The CDR3, as DNA: TGCACCAGCAGAAGGGTCGGGGGGGCAAAGGGAGCTTTCTTT.